The clone carrying this T cell receptor beta chain showed up just a few times. The antigen is undetermined. For TCRbeta, the library was prepared with unique molecular identifiers. TCRdb ran MiXCR on the PCR reads and lists one entry per CDR3 protein. Of approximately 800,000 distinct CDR3 sequences listed, 15% to 20% are singletons. CDR3 length: 17 residues. Looked up from germline, CDR1 is ENHRY and CDR2 is SYGVKD. The J segment lost 7 bases and the V segment lost 3 bases, leaving 8 bases of the junction unmatched. The sample belongs to a study of T-cell reconstitution after alpha-beta-depleted transplantation in children. Study-wide results and limits: Some patients' high day-60 TCRbeta diversity was attributed to recipient cells surviving conditioning. T-cell numbers and diversity, one year after transplant, stemmed largely from T cells that were newly produced. In patients about two months after transplant, alpha-beta T cells reportedly arose from several hundred expanded graft clones.

The chain recombines TRBV10-3 with TRBJ2-1; 14 nucleotides match TRBD2. The receptor was isolated from a male patient younger than 18 who had a stem cell transplant for acute lymphoblastic leukemia, so the T cells may come from the graft donor. Material: PBMCs, mostly from graft donor cells, obtained 360 days after TCRalphabeta/CD19-depleted stem cell transplant. The DNA for the CDR3 is TGTGCCATCAGTGAAAAGGGACTAGCGGGAGAGCATAATGAGCAGTTCTTC. Protein: CAISEKGLAGEHNEQFF.